What follows is one TCR beta chain and its context. The read finishes 3 residues shy of the CDR3 end, and the germline J gene is used to complete it. The sample originates from a study of T cells in women clearing cervical HPV infection. Looking at the study overall: For cases, blood was sampled a median about 140 days after lesion detection, interquartile range roughly 90 to 230 days.

V was pared by 1 base and J by 6 bases, with 7 bases between. This CDR3 is 13 amino acids long. The germline V gene has CDR1 SGHTA and CDR2 FQGTGA. Assay: immunoSEQ multiplex PCR; the TCRdb copy retains only in-frame clones and omits some. The sample table includes 30,000 to 35,000 clones. This TCR was recovered from a woman aged 18-69 years with a cervical HPV16 infection that either progressed to CIN3+ or cleared (not recorded which). This rearrangement joins TRBV7-3 to TRBJ1-5; the D is unclear. Sequenced: blood buffy coat. The CDR3 bases that were read are TGTGCCAGCAGCTTAATCCCAGGTCAGCCC. It encodes CASSLIPGQP. The whole CDR3 sequence is CASSLIPGQPQHF.